The clone carrying this TCR beta chain was counted at least ten times. The antigen is undetermined. Germline V gives CDR1 SGHTA, CDR2 FQGNSA. The CDR3 spans 15 residues. The V gene end was trimmed by 6 bases and the J gene end by 2 bases; junction bases not matched to a gene: 7. Using its own MiXCR run on the reads, TCRdb lists one record per CDR3 protein. This table holds around 300,000 distinct CDR3 sequences, more than 8% found once. The sample belongs to a study of T cell repertoires in cytomegalovirus infection. Across the study: From public TCR beta signatures came an indication of both CMV infection and matching HLA type. Regarding the study as a whole: There were HLA-C-restricted CMV-specific TCR beta clonotypes dominating the ex vivo response.

The origin of this receptor is a human donor in good health (CMV status not recorded). Some clones in this sample may be carry-over from other donors' samples. The rearrangement uses TRBV7-2 and TRBJ2-1; 7 positions agree with TRBD1. The sample was PBMCs. The CDR3: CASSFGTATYNEQFF. The CDR3 DNA reads as TGTGCCAGCAGTTTCGGGACAGCAACCTACAATGAGCAGTTCTTC.